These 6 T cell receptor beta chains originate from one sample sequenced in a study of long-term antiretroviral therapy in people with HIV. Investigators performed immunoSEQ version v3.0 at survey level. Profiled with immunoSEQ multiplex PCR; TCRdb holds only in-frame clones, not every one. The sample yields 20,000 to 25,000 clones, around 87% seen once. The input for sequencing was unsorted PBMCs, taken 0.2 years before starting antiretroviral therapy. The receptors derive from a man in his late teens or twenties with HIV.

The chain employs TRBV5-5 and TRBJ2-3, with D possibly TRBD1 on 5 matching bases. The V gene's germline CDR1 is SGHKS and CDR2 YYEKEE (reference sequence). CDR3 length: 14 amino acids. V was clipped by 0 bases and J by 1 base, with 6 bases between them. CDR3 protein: CASSLEGRTDTQYF. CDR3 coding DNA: TGTGCCAGCAGCTTGGAGGGGCGCACAGATACGCAGTATTTT.

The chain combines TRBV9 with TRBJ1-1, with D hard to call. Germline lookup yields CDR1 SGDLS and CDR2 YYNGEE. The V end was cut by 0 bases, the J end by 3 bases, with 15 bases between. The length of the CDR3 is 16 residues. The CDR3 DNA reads TGTGCCAGCAGCGTAGTAGCGGCAGTCGAGCACACTGAAGCTTTCTTT. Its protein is CASSVVAAVEHTEAFF.

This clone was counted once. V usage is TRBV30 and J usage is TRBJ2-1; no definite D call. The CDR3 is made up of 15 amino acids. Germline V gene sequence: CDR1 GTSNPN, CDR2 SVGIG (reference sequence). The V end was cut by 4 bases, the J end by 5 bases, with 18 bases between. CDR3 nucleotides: TGTGCCTGGACCCCGTTAGAAATTAGAAACAATGAGCAGTTCTTC. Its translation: CAWTPLEIRNNEQFF.

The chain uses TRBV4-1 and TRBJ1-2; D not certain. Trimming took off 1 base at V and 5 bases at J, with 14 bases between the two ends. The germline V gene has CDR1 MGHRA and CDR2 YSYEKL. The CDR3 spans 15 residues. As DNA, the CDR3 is TGCGCCAGCAGCCAAGGTCTAGGTACGGATTATGGCTACACCTTC. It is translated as CASSQGLGTDYGYTF.

In DNA form, the CDR3 reads TGTGCCAGCAGCTCCGCGGGCGAGCAGTACTTC. This sequence encodes CASSSAGEQYF. This chain connects TRBV5-6 to TRBJ2-7; D is possibly TRBD2 (5 bases). The germline V and J ends were trimmed by 3 bases and 6 bases, with 7 bases remaining between them. The CDR3 spans 11 residues. Looked up from germline, CDR1 is SGHDT and CDR2 is YYEEEE. The whole variable domain, filled in from reference TRBV5-6 and TRBJ2-7, reads DAGVTQSPTHLIKTRGQQVTLRCSPKSGHDTVSWYQQALGQGPQFIFQYYEEEERQRGNFPDRFSGHQFPNYSSELNVNALLLGDSALYLCASSSAGEQYFGPGTRLTVT.

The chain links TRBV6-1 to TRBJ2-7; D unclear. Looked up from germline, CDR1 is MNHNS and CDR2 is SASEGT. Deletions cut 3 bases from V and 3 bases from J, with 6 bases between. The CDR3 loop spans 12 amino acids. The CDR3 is CASSEPGYEQYF. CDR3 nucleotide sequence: TGTGCCAGCAGTGAGCCAGGCTACGAGCAGTACTTC.